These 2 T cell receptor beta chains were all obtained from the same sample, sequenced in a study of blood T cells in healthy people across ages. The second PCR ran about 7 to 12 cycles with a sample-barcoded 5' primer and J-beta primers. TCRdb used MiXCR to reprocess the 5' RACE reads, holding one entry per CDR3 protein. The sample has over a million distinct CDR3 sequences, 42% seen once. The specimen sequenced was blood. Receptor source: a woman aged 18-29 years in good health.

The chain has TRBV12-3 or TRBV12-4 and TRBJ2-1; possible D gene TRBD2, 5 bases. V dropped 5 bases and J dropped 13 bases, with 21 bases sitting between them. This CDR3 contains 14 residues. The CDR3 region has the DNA TGTGCCAGCAGTGCCGGACTGAACCAAGAGACCCAGTTCTTC. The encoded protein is CASSAGLNQETQFF.

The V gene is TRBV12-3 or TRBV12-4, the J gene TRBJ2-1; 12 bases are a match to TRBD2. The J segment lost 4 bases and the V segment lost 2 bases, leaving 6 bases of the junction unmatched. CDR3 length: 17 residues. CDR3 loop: CASSLQTSGRLYNEQFF. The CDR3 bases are TGTGCCAGCAGTTTACAGACTAGCGGGAGACTATACAATGAGCAGTTCTTC.